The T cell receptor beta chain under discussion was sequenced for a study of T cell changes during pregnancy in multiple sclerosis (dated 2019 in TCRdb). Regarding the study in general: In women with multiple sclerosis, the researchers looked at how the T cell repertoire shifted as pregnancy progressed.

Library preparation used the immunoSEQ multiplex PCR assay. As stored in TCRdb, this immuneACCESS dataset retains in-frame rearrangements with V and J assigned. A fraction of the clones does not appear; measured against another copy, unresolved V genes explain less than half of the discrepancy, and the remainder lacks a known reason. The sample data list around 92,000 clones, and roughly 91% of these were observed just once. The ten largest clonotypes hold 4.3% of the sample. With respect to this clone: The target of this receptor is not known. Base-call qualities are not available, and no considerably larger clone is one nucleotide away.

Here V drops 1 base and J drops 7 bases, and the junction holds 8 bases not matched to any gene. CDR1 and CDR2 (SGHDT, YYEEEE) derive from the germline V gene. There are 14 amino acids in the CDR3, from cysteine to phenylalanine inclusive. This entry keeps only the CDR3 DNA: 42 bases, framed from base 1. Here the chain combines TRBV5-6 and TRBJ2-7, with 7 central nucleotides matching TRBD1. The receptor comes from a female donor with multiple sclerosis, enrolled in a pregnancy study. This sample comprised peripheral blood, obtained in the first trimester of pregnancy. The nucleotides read TGTGCCAGCAGCTTGCAGGGGGTCAGGTGGGAGCAGTACTTC. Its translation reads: CASSLQGVRWEQYF.